A single sample is the source of the 8 T cell receptor beta chains below, sequenced in a study of blood T cell repertoires in COVID-19. The table came from immunoSEQ multiplex PCR; TCRdb's copy has only in-frame clones and leaves some out. Among 130,000 to 150,000 clones listed, more than 75% were seen once. What was sequenced was peripheral blood. These receptors were obtained from a human donor with acute or convalescent COVID-19. The donor label of this sample is uncertain.

The chain employs TRBV7-9 and TRBJ1-2, with 10 bases that match TRBD1. The CDR3 covers 16 residues. The V gene's germline CDR1 is SEHNR and CDR2 FQNEAQ (reference sequence). With V trimmed by 1 base and J by 6 bases, 8 bases remained unmatched. In nucleotides, the CDR3 is TGTGCCAGCAGCTTAGGGGACAGGGGCGTTAAGGATGGCTACACCTTC. Amino acid sequence: CASSLGDRGVKDGYTF.

This rearrangement joins TRBV29-1 to TRBJ1-1; D gene unclear. This CDR3 region has 16 residues. From germline, CDR1 is SQVTM and CDR2 ANQGSEA. Trimming stripped 1 base from V and 0 bases from J, with 15 bases between. As DNA, the CDR3 is TGCAGCGTTGAAGGGTCCGGCGGTACTATGAACACTGAAGCTTTCTTT. Amino acid sequence: CSVEGSGGTMNTEAFF.

The chain joins TRBV15 to TRBJ2-2, with D possibly matching TRBD1 (8 bases). Trimming left V 9 bases short and J 5 bases short, with 19 bases between. Germline V gene sequence: CDR1 LNHNV, CDR2 YYDKDF (reference sequence). This CDR3 comprises 15 residues. CDR3 nucleotide sequence: TGTGCCACTACGTCGGACAGGGAGGGAACCGGGGAGCTGTTTTTT. This encodes CATTSDREGTGELFF.

The rearrangement links TRBV21-1 to TRBJ2-7; the table assigns TRBD1, which was not confirmed against the DNA. TRBV21-1 has pseudogene status. The CDR3 is 17 residues long. CDR3 DNA: TGTGCCAGCAGCGTCACGGGGAGACAGGGTTTTTACGTCGAGCAGTACGTC. The encoded protein is CASSVTGRQGFYVEQYV.

The chain employs TRBV18 and TRBJ2-2; 8 bases fit TRBD2. With V trimmed by 6 bases and J by 4 bases, 1 base remained unmatched. This CDR3 has 13 residues. Germline V CDR1 and CDR2: KGHSH, LQKENI. This chain's CDR3 is CASSGTSTGELFF. The CDR3, as DNA: TGTGCCAGCTCCGGGACTAGCACCGGGGAGCTGTTTTTT.

The rearrangement joins TRBV24-1 to TRBJ1-2, with 7 nucleotides matching TRBD1. Germline CDR1 KGHDR, CDR2 SFDVKD. The CDR3 length is 15 residues. V lost 4 bases to trimming and J lost 5 bases; unmatched junction nucleotides: 9. CDR3 sequence: CATSDPMTGLYGYTF. In DNA form, the CDR3 reads TGTGCCACCAGTGACCCGATGACAGGGCTGTATGGCTACACCTTC.

This rearrangement joins TRBV18 to TRBJ1-4; 12 bases align to TRBD1. V lost 3 bases, J lost 2 bases, and 4 bases stayed unmatched. Germline loops: CDR1 KGHSH, CDR2 LQKENI. CDR3 size: 17 residues. The CDR3 is CASSPSGTGGTNEKLFF. The CDR3 region has the DNA TGTGCCAGCTCACCCTCTGGGACAGGGGGCACTAATGAAAAACTGTTTTTT. The whole variable domain, remainder taken from reference TRBV18 and TRBJ1-4, is NAGVMQNPRHLVRRRGQEARLRCSPMKGHSHVYWYRQLPEEGLKFMVYLQKENIIDESGMPKERFSAEFPKEGPSILRIQQVVRGDSAAYFCASSPSGTGGTNEKLFFGSGTQLSVL.

The J gene is TRBJ1-5, the V gene TRBV6-2 or TRBV6-3; D not certain. The CDR3 covers 14 residues. Per germline, CDR1 MNHEY and CDR2 SVGEGT. The V and J ends lost 6 bases and 0 bases respectively, with 9 bases between them. This CDR3 is CASSRTDSNQPQHF. The CDR3 DNA is TGTGCCAGCAGCCGAACTGATAGCAATCAGCCCCAGCATTTT.